The source of this T cell receptor beta chain is a study of blood T cell repertoires in COVID-19. Categorization into cohorts depended on clinical history that participants reported. The CDR3 length is 13 residues. Germline V CDR1 and CDR2: KGHDR, SFDVKD. J lost 9 bases, V lost 2 bases, and 5 bases had no gene match. Sequenced by immunoSEQ multiplex PCR; TCRdb stores in-frame clones only, minus some. Here the sample spans approximately 250,000 clones, about 90% being singletons. The genes are TRBV24-1 and TRBJ1-2, with 7 bases aligning to TRBD1. Sequenced: PBMCs or T cells enriched from blood (not recorded which). This sequence was found in a woman in her twenties or thirties with acute COVID-19. CDR3 in DNA: TGTGCCACCAGTGATTCGGACAGGATCAGCTACACCTTC. Translating gives CATSDSDRISYTF.